A selection of T cell receptor beta chains follows, all from one sample in a study of T cells in Graves' hyperthyroidism and ophthalmopathy. TCRdb analysed the multiplex PCR reads with MiXCR anew, one entry per CDR3 protein. Here the sample spans under 250,000 distinct CDR3 sequences, around 17% being singletons. Source material: blood. Receptors originate from a woman between 45 and 60 years old with Graves' hyperthyroidism. Each CDR3 is given with its conserved first and last residue. A D gene is named only where the DNA matches it firmly. Some rows have no size entry. The others give once, few or many, or a class for an expanded clone.

J gene,clone size,V gene,D gene,CDR3 DNA,CDR3 protein
TRBJ1-3,-,TRBV30,-,TGTGCCTGGGGTGACAGTCTCTCTGGAAACACCATATATTTT,CAWGDSLSGNTIYF
TRBJ1-1,many,TRBV28,TRBD1,TGTGCCAGTATACCCAGGGGGCGAAGTGAAGCTTTCTTT,CASIPRGRSEAFF
TRBJ2-7,-,TRBV29-1,-,TGCAGCGGGTGGGGACCTCACTACGAGCAGTACTTC,CSGWGPHYEQYF
TRBJ2-1,few,TRBV9,-,TGTGCCAGCAGCGTAGGTCCCATCCGCGATGAGCAGTTCTTC,CASSVGPIRDEQFF
TRBJ1-5,-,TRBV6-9,-,TGTGCCAGCGGTTTCCGGGACACTAGCAATCAGCCCCAGCATTTT,CASGFRDTSNQPQHF
TRBJ1-2,-,TRBV30,-,TGTGCCTGGAGTGAGGGAAGTTGGGGCTACACCTTC,CAWSEGSWGYTF
TRBJ2-3,-,TRBV2,-,TGTGCCTGCAAACAATGGGCAGCTCAAAGCACAGATACGCAGTATTTT,CACKQWAAQSTDTQYF
TRBJ1-2,few,TRBV5-5,-,TGTGCCAGCAGCTTGGCAGGGAAGGTTTTCAATGGCTACACCTTC,CASSLAGKVFNGYTF
TRBJ1-2,few,TRBV4-1,-,TGCGCCAGCAGCCAAGATTTAAGTTTTTATGGCTACACCTTC,CASSQDLSFYGYTF
TRBJ2-5,many,TRBV4-1,TRBD1,TGCGCCAGCAGCCAAGCTAGAATGGGACAGGGTGTTGAGACCCAGTACTTC,CASSQARMGQGVETQYF
TRBJ2-5,-,TRBV29-1,TRBD1,TGCAGCGTTGTGGGCGACAGGGGGCTCGTAGAGACCCAGTACTTC,CSVVGDRGLVETQYF
TRBJ1-4,few,TRBV19,-,TGTGCCAGTAGCTCGGGTACAACTAATGAAAAACTGTTTTTT,CASSSGTTNEKLFF
TRBJ1-3,-,TRBV7-2,-,TGTGCCAGCAGCCCTCCCTCCGGTGGAAGAGGAAACACCATATATTTT,CASSPPSGGRGNTIYF
TRBJ2-4,few,TRBV24-1,TRBD1,TGTGCCACCAGTGATCCCACAGGGGGGTCCAAAAACATTCAGTACTTC,CATSDPTGGSKNIQYF
TRBJ2-3,many,TRBV27,-,TGTGCCAGCAGTAGATATCAAGATACGCAGTATTTT,CASSRYQDTQYF
TRBJ1-1,many,TRBV12-5,-,TGTGCTAGTGGTCCACATTACACTGAAGCTTTCTTT,CASGPHYTEAFF
TRBJ1-1,many,TRBV2,TRBD1,TGTGCCAGCAGGGAACAAACAGGGGGGGTGAACACTGAAGCTTTCTTT,CASREQTGGVNTEAFF
TRBJ1-1,many,TRBV27,-,TGTGCCAGCAGTCCCCCGTTAGGGGAGGCTTTCTTT,CASSPPLGEAFF